This entry lists 13 T cell receptor beta chains sequenced from one sample in a study of regulatory T cells in long-lasting Graves disease. The time point here: persistent/refractory GD, antithyroid drugs over 5 years with positive TRAb. The authors made the TCR library using RNA they extracted from PBMCs. Through Arm-PCR of CDR3 regions and iRepertoire HTBI primers, TCR beta libraries were built. TCRdb re-analysed the multiplex PCR reads in MiXCR, keeping a single row per CDR3 protein. This table has roughly 450,000 distinct CDR3 sequences, roughly 22% appearing once. The source was peripheral blood mononuclear cells (PBMCs), collected when the disease was refractory, from a patient treated with antithyroid drugs. The receptor source for this set is a female donor with Graves disease.

This sequence joins TRBV25-1 and TRBJ1-5; D gene unclear. V was trimmed by 1 base and J by 4 bases, leaving 14 bases between them. The CDR3 consists of 16 residues. From germline, CDR1 is MGHDK and CDR2 SYGVNS. CDR3 sequence reads: CASSEFGGPMNQPQHF. The CDR3 nucleotides read TGTGCCAGCAGTGAATTCGGTGGGCCTATGAATCAGCCCCAGCATTTT.

In this sample, this clonotype turned up many times. The chain joins TRBV28 to TRBJ2-7; the match to TRBD1 covers 8 bases. Germline CDR1 MDHEN, CDR2 SYDVKM. CDR3 length: 13 residues. The trim removed 6 bases at V and 2 bases at J, leaving 3 bases unmatched. Here the CDR3 DNA reads TGTGCCAGCAGATGGACAGGGACCTACGAGCAGTACTTC. Protein product: CASRWTGTYEQYF.

This chain connects TRBV4-2 to TRBJ1-5; unclear D gene. The CDR3 totals 16 residues. Germline CDR1 is LGHNA and CDR2 is YNFKEQ. V shed 1 base and J shed 1 base, with 11 bases lying between them. CDR3 sequence reads: CASSQGSRLSNQPQHF. CDR3 coding DNA: TGTGCCAGCAGCCAAGGTTCCCGACTGAGCAATCAGCCCCAGCATTTT.

With respect to this clonotype: A much larger clone is a single base away; this may be a read error. CDR3 nucleotide sequence: TGTGCCAGCAGCTTACGGATTAACTATGGCTACACCTTC. Protein: CASSLRINYGYTF. The J gene is TRBJ1-2, the V gene TRBV11-2; D unclear. V lost 2 bases and J 1 base, leaving 5 bases between the germline ends. The CDR3 consists of 13 residues. Germline V gene lookup returns CDR1 SGHAT and CDR2 FQNNGV.

There are many counts of this clonotype. The V gene is TRBV5-1, the J gene TRBJ2-4, with 9 bases that match TRBD2. Germline V lookup: CDR1 SGHRS, CDR2 YFSETQ. The CDR3 runs to 16 residues. Unmatched junction bases numbered 5, after V lost 4 bases and J lost 0 bases. The CDR3 bases are TGCGCCAGCAGCCCAAGGACTAGCGAAGCCAAAAACATTCAGTACTTC. Its protein product is CASSPRTSEAKNIQYF.

The chain is built from TRBV7-2 and TRBJ2-3, with D maybe TRBD2 (6 bases). This CDR3 comprises 16 residues. V lost 5 bases and J 5 bases, leaving 20 bases between the germline ends. Germline V gene lookup returns CDR1 SGHTA and CDR2 FQGNSA. CDR3 nucleotides: TGTGCCAGCAGCCCCGATCTCGGGAGTGCGATAGATACGCAGTATTTT. Residues: CASSPDLGSAIDTQYF.

In this sample, this clonotype turned up many times. This chain uses TRBV6-1 with TRBJ1-1, with TRBD1 matching over 7 bases. With 3 bases clipped from V and 0 bases from J, the junction kept 7 bases outside the gene matches. CDR1 is MNHNS, CDR2 SASEGT, per germline. CDR3 length: 16 residues. The CDR3 DNA is TGTGCCAGCAGTGATCGGGACAGATGGATGAACACTGAAGCTTTCTTT. Translation: CASSDRDRWMNTEAFF.

The CDR3 reads CASSVAFRGSTEAFF. The CDR3 DNA reads TGTGCCAGCAGCGTAGCTTTCCGAGGGAGCACTGAAGCTTTCTTT. The rearrangement uses TRBV9 and TRBJ1-1, with D unresolved. The germline CDR1 and CDR2 sequences are SGDLS and YYNGEE. Trimming took 0 bases from V and 4 from J, leaving 13 bases between them. This CDR3 has 15 residues.

This clonotype was found many times. CDR3 sequence (DNA): TGTGCCAGCAGTGAACGACAGGGGATGAACACTGAAGCTTTCTTT. This codes for CASSERQGMNTEAFF. The chain recombines TRBV2 with TRBJ1-1, with 8 bases identical to TRBD1. J was trimmed by 0 bases and V by 2 bases; bases with no gene match: 2. The V gene's germline CDR1 is SNHLY and CDR2 FYNNEI. This CDR3 contains 15 residues.

The chain joins TRBV6-5 to TRBJ2-5; D is perhaps TRBD2 (6 bases). Per germline, CDR1 MNHEY and CDR2 SVGAGI. V was pared by 4 bases and J by 2 bases, with 14 bases between. This CDR3 comprises 15 residues. CDR3 DNA: TGTGCCAGCAGTTTCGCCGGGACTCCTCAAGAGACCCAGTACTTC. It codes for CASSFAGTPQETQYF.

This clonotype was seen at least ten times. This chain joins TRBV6-5 and TRBJ1-3; D not certain. Trimming left V 0 bases short and J 1 base short, with 4 bases between. This CDR3 has 14 residues. The germline gives CDR1 MNHEY, CDR2 SVGAGI. The CDR3 is CASSYSGSGNTIYF. CDR3 DNA sequence: TGTGCCAGCAGTTACTCGGGTTCTGGAAACACCATATATTTT.

In its sample, this clonotype was seen a few times. The rearrangement links TRBV6-5 to TRBJ2-2; D may be TRBD1 (5 bases). The germline CDR1 and CDR2 sequences are MNHEY and SVGAGI. The CDR3 consists of 16 residues. The V gene lost 2 bases and the J gene lost 0 bases, with 10 bases spanning the gap. CDR3 sequence: CASSYQGSANTGELFF. The CDR3 DNA reads as TGTGCCAGCAGTTACCAGGGATCCGCGAACACCGGGGAGCTGTTTTTT.

The V gene is TRBV29-1, the J gene TRBJ2-3, with 10 bases fitting TRBD2. This CDR3 region has 18 residues. Germline CDR1 is SQVTM and CDR2 is ANQGSEA. Unmatched junction bases numbered 13, after V lost 4 bases and J lost 0 bases. The CDR3 is CSVAPVVAGGISTDTQYF. The CDR3 bases are TGCAGCGTTGCCCCTGTGGTAGCGGGGGGTATAAGCACAGATACGCAGTATTTT.